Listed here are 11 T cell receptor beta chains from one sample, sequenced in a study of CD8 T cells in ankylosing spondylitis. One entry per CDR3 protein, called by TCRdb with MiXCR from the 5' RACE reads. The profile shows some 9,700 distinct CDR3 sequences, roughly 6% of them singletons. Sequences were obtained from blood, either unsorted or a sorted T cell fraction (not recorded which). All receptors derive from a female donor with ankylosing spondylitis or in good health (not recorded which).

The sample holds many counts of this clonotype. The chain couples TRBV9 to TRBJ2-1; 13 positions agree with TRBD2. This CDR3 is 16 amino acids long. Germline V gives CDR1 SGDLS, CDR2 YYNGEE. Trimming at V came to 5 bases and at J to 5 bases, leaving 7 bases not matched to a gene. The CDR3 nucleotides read TGTGCCAGCAGGCCCGGGACTAGCGGGACTAACAATGAGCAGTTCTTC. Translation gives CASRPGTSGTNNEQFF.

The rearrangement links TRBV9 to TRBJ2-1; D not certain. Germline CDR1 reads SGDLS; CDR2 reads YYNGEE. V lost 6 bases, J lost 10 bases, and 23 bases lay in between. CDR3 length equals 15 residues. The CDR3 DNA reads TGTGCCAGCACCCCAGGCCGAGGCGCTCCCCTAGAGCAGTTCTTC. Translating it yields CASTPGRGAPLEQFF.

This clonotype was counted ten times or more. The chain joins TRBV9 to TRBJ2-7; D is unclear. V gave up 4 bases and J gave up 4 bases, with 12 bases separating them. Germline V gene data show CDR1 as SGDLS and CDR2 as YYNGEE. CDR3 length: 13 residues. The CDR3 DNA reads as TGTGCCAGCAGCCTAACTCCGAATTACGAGCAGTACTTC. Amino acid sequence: CASSLTPNYEQYF. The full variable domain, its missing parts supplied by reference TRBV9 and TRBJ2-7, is DSGVTQTPKHLITATGQRVTLRCSPRSGDLSVYWYQQSLDQGLQFLIQYYNGEERAKGNILERFSAQQFPDLHSELNLSSLELGDSALYFCASSLTPNYEQYFGPGTRLTVT.

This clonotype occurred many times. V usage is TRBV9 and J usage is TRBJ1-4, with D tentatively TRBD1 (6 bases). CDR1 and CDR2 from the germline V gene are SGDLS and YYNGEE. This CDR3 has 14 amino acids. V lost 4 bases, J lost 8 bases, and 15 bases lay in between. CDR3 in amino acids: CASSPGGGGEKLFF. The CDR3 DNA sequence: TGTGCCAGCAGCCCAGGAGGGGGAGGAGAAAAACTGTTTTTT.

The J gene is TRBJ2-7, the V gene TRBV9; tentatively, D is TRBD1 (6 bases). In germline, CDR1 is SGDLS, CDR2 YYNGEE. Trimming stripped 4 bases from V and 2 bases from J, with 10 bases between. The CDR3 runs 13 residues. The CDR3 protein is CASSPGHAYEQYF. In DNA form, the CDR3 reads TGTGCCAGCAGCCCGGGACACGCCTACGAGCAGTACTTC.

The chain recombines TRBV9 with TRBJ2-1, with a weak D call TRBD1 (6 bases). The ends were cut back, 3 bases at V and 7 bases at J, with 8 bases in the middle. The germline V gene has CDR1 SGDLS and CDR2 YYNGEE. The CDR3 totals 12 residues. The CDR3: CASSGGPNEQFF. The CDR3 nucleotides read TGTGCCAGCAGCGGGGGGCCGAATGAGCAGTTCTTC. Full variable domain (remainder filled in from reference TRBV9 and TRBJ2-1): DSGVTQTPKHLITATGQRVTLRCSPRSGDLSVYWYQQSLDQGLQFLIQYYNGEERAKGNILERFSAQQFPDLHSELNLSSLELGDSALYFCASSGGPNEQFFGPGTRLTVL.

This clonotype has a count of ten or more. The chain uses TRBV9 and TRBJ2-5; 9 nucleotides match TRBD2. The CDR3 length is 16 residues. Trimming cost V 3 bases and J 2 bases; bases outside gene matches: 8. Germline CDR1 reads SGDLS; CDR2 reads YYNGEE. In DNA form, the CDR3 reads TGTGCCAGCAGCGGTGCGGGGGGGCTAGATCAAGAGACCCAGTACTTC. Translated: CASSGAGGLDQETQYF.

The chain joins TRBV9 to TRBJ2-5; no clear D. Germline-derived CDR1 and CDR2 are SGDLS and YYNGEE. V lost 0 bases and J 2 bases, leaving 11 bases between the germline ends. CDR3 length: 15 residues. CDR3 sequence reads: CASSVVGWGQETQYF. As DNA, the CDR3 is TGTGCCAGCAGCGTAGTAGGGTGGGGACAAGAGACCCAGTACTTC.

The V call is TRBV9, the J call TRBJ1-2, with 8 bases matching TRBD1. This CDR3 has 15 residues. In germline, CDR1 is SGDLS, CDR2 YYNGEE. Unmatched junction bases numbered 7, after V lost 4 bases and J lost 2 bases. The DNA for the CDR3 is TGTGCCAGCAGCTCTACGTGGACAGGGAACTATGGCTACACCTTC. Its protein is CASSSTWTGNYGYTF.

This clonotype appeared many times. CDR3: CASGSGGGTDTQYF. Written as DNA, the CDR3 is TGTGCCAGCGGTTCGGGGGGGGGCACAGATACGCAGTATTTT. V is TRBV9 and J is TRBJ2-3, with 8 bases identical to TRBD2. The V and J ends lost 7 bases and 1 base, in that order; junction bases with no gene match: 5. Germline CDR1 is SGDLS and CDR2 is YYNGEE. The CDR3 extends over 14 amino acids. Full variable domain (outside the CDR3, taken from reference TRBV9 and TRBJ2-3): DSGVTQTPKHLITATGQRVTLRCSPRSGDLSVYWYQQSLDQGLQFLIQYYNGEERAKGNILERFSAQQFPDLHSELNLSSLELGDSALYFCASGSGGGTDTQYFGPGTRLTVL.

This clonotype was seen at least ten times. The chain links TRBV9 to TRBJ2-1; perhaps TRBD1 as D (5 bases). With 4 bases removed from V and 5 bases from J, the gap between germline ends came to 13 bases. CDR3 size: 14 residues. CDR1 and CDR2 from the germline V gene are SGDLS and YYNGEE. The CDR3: CASSPRMGHNEQFF. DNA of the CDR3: TGTGCCAGCAGCCCGAGGATGGGGCACAATGAGCAGTTCTTC.